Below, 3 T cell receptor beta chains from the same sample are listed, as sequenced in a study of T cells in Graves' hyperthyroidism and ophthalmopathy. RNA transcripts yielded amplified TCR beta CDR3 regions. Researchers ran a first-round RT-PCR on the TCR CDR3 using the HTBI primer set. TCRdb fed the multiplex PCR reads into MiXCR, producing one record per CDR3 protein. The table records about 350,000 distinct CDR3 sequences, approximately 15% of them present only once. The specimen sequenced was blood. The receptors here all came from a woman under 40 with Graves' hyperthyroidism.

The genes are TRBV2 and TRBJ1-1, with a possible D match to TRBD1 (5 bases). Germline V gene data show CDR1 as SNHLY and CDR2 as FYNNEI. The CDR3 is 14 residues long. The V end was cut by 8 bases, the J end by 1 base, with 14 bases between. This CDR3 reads CASRQGLSNTEAFF. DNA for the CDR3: TGTGCCAGCCGGCAGGGCCTCTCGAACACTGAAGCTTTCTTT.

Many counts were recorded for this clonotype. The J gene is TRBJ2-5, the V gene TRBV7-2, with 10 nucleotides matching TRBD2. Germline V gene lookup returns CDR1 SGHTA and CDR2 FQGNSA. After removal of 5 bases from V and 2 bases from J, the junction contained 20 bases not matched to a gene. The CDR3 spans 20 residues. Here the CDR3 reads CASSEDWTSGKYTGQETQYF. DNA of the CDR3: TGTGCCAGCAGCGAAGATTGGACTAGCGGAAAATATACGGGGCAAGAGACCCAGTACTTC.

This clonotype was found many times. The CDR3 region has the DNA TGCAGTGCCCGGGTAGAGAGTGACGATGAGCAGTTCTTC. This encodes CSARVESDDEQFF. This chain connects TRBV20-1 to TRBJ2-1; D unclear. Per germline, CDR1 DFQATT and CDR2 SNEGSKA (reference sequence). Between the trimmed V and J ends, which lost 6 bases and 8 bases, there was a span of 17 bases. CDR3 length: 13 amino acids.